Presented here are 13 T cell receptor beta chains from one specimen sequenced in a study of T cells in Graves' hyperthyroidism and ophthalmopathy. RNA transcripts provided the source from which TCR beta CDR3 regions were amplified. TCR CDR3 underwent first-round RT-PCR with the HTBI primer set. TCRdb used MiXCR to reprocess the multiplex PCR reads, holding one entry per CDR3 protein. The data show roughly 700,000 distinct CDR3 sequences, with roughly a sixth seen just once and roughly a sixth held by the top ten. Source material: blood. The receptor source for this set is a man between 50 and 59 years old with Graves' hyperthyroidism.

The sample holds many counts of this clonotype. The chain carries TRBV28 and TRBJ1-2, with 7 bases that match TRBD1. The CDR3 runs 12 residues. Germline V lookup: CDR1 MDHEN, CDR2 SYDVKM. The trim removed 5 bases at V and 4 bases at J, leaving 1 base unmatched. The CDR3 is CASSGDSYGYTF. CDR3 coding DNA: TGTGCCAGCAGTGGGGACAGCTATGGCTACACCTTC.

The CDR3 nucleotides are TGTGCCAGCAGCTCAACAGAGGACAATGAGCAGTTCTTC. It specifies CASSSTEDNEQFF. V is TRBV7-2 and J is TRBJ2-1; D call uncertain. The V gene lost 4 bases and the J gene lost 5 bases, with 9 bases spanning the gap. The CDR3 is made up of 13 amino acids. CDR1 is SGHTA and CDR2 is FQGNSA in the germline V gene.

Ten or more counts support this clonotype. The rearrangement uses TRBV12-3 or TRBV12-4 and TRBJ2-2, with a tentative D call TRBD2 (5 bases). V was trimmed by 5 bases and J by 4 bases, leaving 11 bases between them. CDR3 length: 14 residues. This chain's CDR3 is CASSTAEVTGELFF. DNA for the CDR3: TGTGCCAGCAGTACGGCGGAGGTCACCGGGGAGCTGTTTTTT.

This rearrangement joins TRBV20-1 to TRBJ1-3; unclear D gene. The CDR3 extends over 14 amino acids. CDR1 is DFQATT, CDR2 SNEGSKA, per germline (reference sequence). Trimming took 2 bases from V and 4 from J, leaving 12 bases between them. The CDR3 protein is CSARYPGAGNTIYF. CDR3 bases: TGCAGTGCTAGATACCCAGGAGCCGGAAACACCATATATTTT.

This clonotype occurred many times. V usage is TRBV29-1 and J usage is TRBJ1-2; 8 bases match TRBD1. There are 13 residues in the CDR3. Trimming at V came to 3 bases and at J to 5 bases, leaving 5 bases not matched to a gene. The germline gives CDR1 SQVTM, CDR2 ANQGSEA. CDR3 bases: TGCAGCGTTGACACAGGGGGGACGTATGGCTACACCTTC. Protein: CSVDTGGTYGYTF.

The table lists this clonotype with many counts. V usage is TRBV5-1 and J usage is TRBJ1-1, with D maybe TRBD1 (6 bases). Germline CDR1 is SGHRS and CDR2 is YFSETQ. V was pared by 3 bases and J by 5 bases, with 11 bases between. The CDR3 runs 13 residues. CDR3 amino acids: CASSSDSRTEAFF. The CDR3 DNA reads as TGCGCCAGCAGCTCGGACAGTCGGACTGAAGCTTTCTTT.

This clonotype was detected many times. The V call is TRBV30, the J call TRBJ2-5, with D tentatively TRBD2 (5 bases). The germline V and J ends were trimmed by 1 base and 4 bases, with 10 bases remaining between them. Germline lookup yields CDR1 GTSNPN and CDR2 SVGIG (reference sequence). The CDR3 has 13 amino acids. The CDR3 loop reads CAWSGSGGETQYF. The CDR3 nucleotides read TGTGCCTGGAGTGGGAGCGGAGGAGAGACCCAGTACTTC.

V and J are TRBV5-1 and TRBJ2-5; maybe TRBD2 (6 bases). CDR1 and CDR2 from the germline V gene are SGHRS and YFSETQ. The V end lost 1 base, the J end lost 9 bases, and 16 bases lay between the germline ends. The CDR3 runs to 14 residues. The CDR3 is CASSLTSTQDAQYF. Here the CDR3 DNA reads TGCGCCAGCAGCTTGACTAGCACACAAGACGCCCAGTACTTC.

This clonotype was detected many times. CDR3 amino acids: CASSVTVSYEQYF. The CDR3 DNA reads as TGTGCCAGCAGCGTGACGGTTTCCTACGAGCAGTACTTC. This chain connects TRBV7-9 to TRBJ2-7; D ambiguous. V was pared by 5 bases and J by 1 base, with 9 bases between. Germline CDR1 is SEHNR and CDR2 is FQNEAQ (reference sequence). CDR3 length: 13 amino acids.

A remark on this clonotype: A much larger clonotype is one base distant, so this may be a read error. This sequence joins TRBV11-2 and TRBJ2-2; the D is unclear. This CDR3 spans 15 amino acids. V lost 2 bases and J lost 1, with 8 bases in between. Per germline, CDR1 SGHAT and CDR2 FQNNGV. The CDR3 spells CASSLPRQNTGELFF. Written as DNA, the CDR3 is TGTGCCAGCAGCTTACCGAGGCAGAACACCGGGGAGCTGTTTTTT.

This clonotype was observed a few times. V and J are TRBV4-1 and TRBJ2-7, with TRBD1 identical over 9 bases. The CDR3 contains 15 residues. Germline trimming cut 3 bases from V and 2 bases from J; bases unmatched to any gene: 5. Germline V gives CDR1 MGHRA, CDR2 YSYEKL. The CDR3 region has the DNA TGCGCCAGCAGCCAGGGACAGGGCCGACCCTACGAGCAGTACTTC. Its protein product is CASSQGQGRPYEQYF.

The chain employs TRBV9 and TRBJ2-7; 7 nucleotides line up with TRBD1. Germline lookup yields CDR1 SGDLS and CDR2 YYNGEE. Germline trimming cut 2 bases from V and 1 base from J; bases unmatched to any gene: 9. The CDR3 is 16 amino acids. The CDR3 loop reads CASSVGLGTDSYEQYF. CDR3 bases: TGTGCCAGCAGCGTGGGCCTAGGGACAGATTCCTACGAGCAGTACTTC. Full variable domain (missing parts from reference TRBV9 and TRBJ2-7): DSGVTQTPKHLITATGQRVTLRCSPRSGDLSVYWYQQSLDQGLQFLIQYYNGEERAKGNILERFSAQQFPDLHSELNLSSLELGDSALYFCASSVGLGTDSYEQYFGPGTRLTVT.

V gene TRBV5-1 combines with J gene TRBJ1-6; TRBD1 matches at 9 bases. There are 15 residues in the CDR3. The ends lost 5 bases at V and 3 bases at J; junction bases unmatched: 3. Germline-derived CDR1 and CDR2 are SGHRS and YFSETQ. CDR3 protein: CASRTGGFYNSPLHF. The CDR3 region has the DNA TGCGCCAGCAGAACAGGGGGCTTCTATAATTCACCCCTCCACTTT.